The rows below give T cell receptor beta chains drawn from one sample of a study of immune cell composition in non-small cell lung cancer. Sequenced by immunoSEQ multiplex PCR; TCRdb stores in-frame clones only, minus some. The data show some 7,000 clones, approximately 84% seen once. The material sequenced was non-adjacent lung tissue. These TCRs come from a human donor with non-small cell lung cancer. Both conserved end residues are part of each CDR3. A D gene is named only where the DNA matches it firmly. Size tells how often a clone was seen (once, few, many) or the class of an expanded clone, and some rows leave it out.

CDR3aa | CDR3nt | v_gene | d_gene | abundance | j_gene
CASSLGGLQWSRGYTF | TGTGCCAGCAGCTTGGGAGGGCTCCAGTGGTCGAGGGGCTACACCTTC | TRBV4-2 | - | - | TRBJ1-2
CASSTWTGTYNEQFF | TGTGCCAGCAGCACCTGGACAGGAACCTACAATGAGCAGTTCTTC | TRBV5-8 | TRBD1 | - | TRBJ2-1
CASSLTVRDRAFF | TGTGCCAGCAGTCTAACCGTCAGGGATCGAGCTTTCTTT | TRBV28 | - | once | TRBJ1-1
CASSLGGSSYNEQFF | TGTGCCAGCAGCTTGGGAGGAAGCTCCTACAATGAGCAGTTCTTC | TRBV5-8 | - | - | TRBJ2-1
CASSEQGQHYGYTF | TGTGCCAGCAGTGAGCAAGGGCAACACTATGGCTACACCTTC | TRBV2 | - | - | TRBJ1-2
CASRTGGETQYF | TGTGCCAGCAGAACAGGGGGAGAGACCCAGTACTTC | TRBV6-6 | TRBD1 | - | TRBJ2-5
CASRQAGRDYGYTF | TGTGCCAGCAGGCAAGCGGGACGGGACTATGGCTACACCTTC | TRBV28 | - | once | TRBJ1-2
CASSSGTDIRQFF | TGTGCCAGCAGTTCCGGGACTGACATAAGGCAGTTCTTC | TRBV7-6 | - | - | TRBJ2-1
CASSPIAGLNTEAFF | TGTGCCAGCAGCCCCATCGCAGGGTTGAACACTGAAGCTTTCTTT | TRBV9 | - | - | TRBJ1-1
CASSASPVYGELFF | TGTGCCAGCAGTGCCTCTCCAGTATACGGGGAGCTGTTTTTT | TRBV27 | - | - | TRBJ2-2
CASSSLKGLAGDEQFF | TGTGCCAGCAGCTCACTAAAGGGACTAGCGGGTGATGAGCAGTTCTTC | TRBV28 | TRBD2 | - | TRBJ2-1
CASSLDPRGRTEAFF | TGTGCCAGCAGCTTAGATCCACGGGGTAGGACTGAAGCTTTCTTT | TRBV7-6 | - | once | TRBJ1-1
CASSQGRGPYEQYF | TGTGCCAGCAGCCAAGGGAGGGGGCCCTACGAGCAGTACTTC | TRBV7-2 | - | - | TRBJ2-7
CAWGQGNYNEQFF | TGTGCCTGGGGACAGGGTAACTACAATGAGCAGTTCTTC | TRBV30 | TRBD1 | - | TRBJ2-1
CASSQAGLAGAYNEQFF | TGCGCCAGCAGCCAAGCTGGGCTAGCGGGGGCCTACAATGAGCAGTTCTTC | TRBV4-1 | TRBD2 | - | TRBJ2-1
CASSSEGLAAQETQYF | TGTGCCAGCAGCTCCGAGGGACTAGCGGCGCAAGAGACCCAGTACTTC | TRBV13 | TRBD2 | - | TRBJ2-5
CASSEWVPGEQYF | TGTGCCAGCAGCGAATGGGTACCAGGGGAGCAGTACTTC | TRBV7-3 | - | once | TRBJ2-7
CASSLSSDRNQPQHF | TGTGCCAGCAGTTTATCGTCGGACAGGAATCAGCCCCAGCATTTT | TRBV27 | TRBD1 | few | TRBJ1-5
CASSLTASSYEQYF | TGCGCCAGCAGCTTGACCGCGAGCTCCTACGAGCAGTACTTC | TRBV5-1 | - | - | TRBJ2-7
CASSPRRSSYNEQFF | TGTGCCAGCAGCCCCCGGCGGAGCTCCTACAATGAGCAGTTCTTC | TRBV11-2 | - | - | TRBJ2-1
CASTQDNEKLFF | TGTGCCAGTACACAGGATAATGAAAAACTGTTTTTT | TRBV19 | - | few | TRBJ1-4
CASSPLGGDTEAFF | TGTGCCAGCAGCCCCCTTGGGGGAGACACTGAAGCTTTCTTT | TRBV11-2 | - | - | TRBJ1-1
CASSIDRGGYGYTF | TGCGCCAGCAGCATAGACCGTGGGGGATATGGCTACACCTTC | TRBV5-1 | - | - | TRBJ1-2
CASSLEGGWYYGYTF | TGTGCCAGCAGTTTAGAAGGGGGCTGGTACTATGGCTACACCTTC | TRBV28 | TRBD1 | - | TRBJ1-2
CASSYGAGLNSPLHF | TGTGCCAGCAGTTACGGCGCGGGCCTCAATTCACCCCTCCACTTT | TRBV6-5 | - | - | TRBJ1-6
CASSPGTASNEKLFF | TGTGCCAGTAGTCCCGGGACAGCGTCTAATGAAAAACTGTTTTTT | TRBV19 | TRBD1 | - | TRBJ1-4
CASSAGIDTEAFF | TGTGCCAGCAGTGCGGGGATTGACACTGAAGCTTTCTTT | TRBV6-4 | - | - | TRBJ1-1
CASSLAARRTEAFF | TGTGCCAGCAGCTTAGCCGCCCGAAGAACTGAAGCTTTCTTT | TRBV7-8 | - | - | TRBJ1-1